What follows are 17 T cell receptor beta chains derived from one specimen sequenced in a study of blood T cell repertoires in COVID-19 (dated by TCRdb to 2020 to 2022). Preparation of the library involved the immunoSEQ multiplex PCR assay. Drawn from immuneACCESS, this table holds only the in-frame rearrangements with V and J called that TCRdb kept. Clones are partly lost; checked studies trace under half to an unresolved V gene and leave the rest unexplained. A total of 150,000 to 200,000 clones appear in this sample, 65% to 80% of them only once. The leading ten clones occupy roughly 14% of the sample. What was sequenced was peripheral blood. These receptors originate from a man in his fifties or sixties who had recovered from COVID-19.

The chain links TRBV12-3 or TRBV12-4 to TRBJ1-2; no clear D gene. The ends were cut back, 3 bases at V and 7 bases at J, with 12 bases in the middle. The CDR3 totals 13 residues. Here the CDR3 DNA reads TGTGCCAGCAGTTTGAGGCCTACGGGTGGCTACACCTTC. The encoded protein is CASSLRPTGGYTF.

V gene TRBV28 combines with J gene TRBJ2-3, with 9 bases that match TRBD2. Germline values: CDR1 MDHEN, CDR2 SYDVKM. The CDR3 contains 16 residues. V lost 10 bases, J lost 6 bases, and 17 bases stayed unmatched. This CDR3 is CATNTGLAGLADTQYF. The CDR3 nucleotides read TGTGCCACCAATACGGGTCTAGCGGGATTGGCTGATACGCAGTATTTT.

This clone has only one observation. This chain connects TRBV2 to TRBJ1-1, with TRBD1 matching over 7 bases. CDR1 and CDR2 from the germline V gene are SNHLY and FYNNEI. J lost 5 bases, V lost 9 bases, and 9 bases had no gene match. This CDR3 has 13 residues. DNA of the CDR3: TGTGCCAGAGACCTGGCAGGGGGTACTGAAGCTTTCTTT. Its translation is CARDLAGGTEAFF.

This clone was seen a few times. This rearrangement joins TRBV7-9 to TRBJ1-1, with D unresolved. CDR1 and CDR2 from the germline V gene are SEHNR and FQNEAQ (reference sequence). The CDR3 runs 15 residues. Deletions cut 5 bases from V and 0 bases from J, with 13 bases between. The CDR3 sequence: CASSHSGGMNTEAFF. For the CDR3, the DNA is TGTGCCAGCAGCCACTCAGGAGGAATGAACACTGAAGCTTTCTTT.

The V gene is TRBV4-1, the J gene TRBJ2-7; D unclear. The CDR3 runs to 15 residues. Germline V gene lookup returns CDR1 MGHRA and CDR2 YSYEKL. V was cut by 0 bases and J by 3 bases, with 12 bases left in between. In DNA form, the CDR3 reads TGCGCCAGCAGCCAAGATGCCCCAGGATTCTACGAGCAGTACTTC. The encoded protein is CASSQDAPGFYEQYF.

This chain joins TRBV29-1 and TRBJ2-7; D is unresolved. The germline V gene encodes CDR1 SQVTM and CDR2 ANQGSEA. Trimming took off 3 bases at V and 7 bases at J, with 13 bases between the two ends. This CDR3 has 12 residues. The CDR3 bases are TGCAGCGTTGACGGGTACTTTGGTGAGCAGTACTTC. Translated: CSVDGYFGEQYF.

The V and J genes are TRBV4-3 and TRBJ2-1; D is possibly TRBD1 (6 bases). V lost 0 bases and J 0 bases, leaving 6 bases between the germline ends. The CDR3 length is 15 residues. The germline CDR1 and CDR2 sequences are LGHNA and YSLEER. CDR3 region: CASSQDRGSYNEQFF. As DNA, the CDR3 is TGCGCCAGCAGCCAAGACAGGGGCTCCTACAATGAGCAGTTCTTC.

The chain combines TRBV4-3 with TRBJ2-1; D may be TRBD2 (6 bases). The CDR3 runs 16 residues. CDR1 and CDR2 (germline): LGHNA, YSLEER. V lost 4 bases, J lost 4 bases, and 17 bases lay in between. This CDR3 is CASSLRRGSGYNEQFF. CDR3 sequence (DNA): TGCGCCAGCAGCCTTAGACGGGGAAGCGGGTACAATGAGCAGTTCTTC.

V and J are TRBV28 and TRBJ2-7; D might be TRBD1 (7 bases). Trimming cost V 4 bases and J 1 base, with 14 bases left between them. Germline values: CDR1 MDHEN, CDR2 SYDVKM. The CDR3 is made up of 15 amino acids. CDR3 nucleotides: TGTGCCAGCAGTTCCCCCCAGGGGGGTTCCTACGAGCAGTACTTC. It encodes CASSSPQGGSYEQYF.

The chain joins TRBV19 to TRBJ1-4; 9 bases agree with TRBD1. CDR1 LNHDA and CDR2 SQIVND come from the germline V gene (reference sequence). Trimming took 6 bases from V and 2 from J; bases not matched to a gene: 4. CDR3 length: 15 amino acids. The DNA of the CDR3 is TGTGCCAGTAGGGGACAGGGCCATACTAATGAAAAACTGTTTTTT. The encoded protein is CASRGQGHTNEKLFF.

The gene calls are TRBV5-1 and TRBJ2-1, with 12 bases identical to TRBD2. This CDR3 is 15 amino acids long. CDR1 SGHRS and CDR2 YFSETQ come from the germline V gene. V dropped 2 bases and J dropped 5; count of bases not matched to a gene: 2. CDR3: CASSFTSGRNNEQFF. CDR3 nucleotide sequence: TGCGCCAGCAGCTTCACTAGCGGGAGGAACAATGAGCAGTTCTTC.

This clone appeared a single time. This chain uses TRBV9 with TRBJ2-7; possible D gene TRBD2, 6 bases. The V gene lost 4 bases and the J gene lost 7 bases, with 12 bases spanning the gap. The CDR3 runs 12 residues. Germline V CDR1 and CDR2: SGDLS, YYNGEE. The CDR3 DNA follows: TGTGCCAGCAGCTCCCGGGACTTGGAGCAGTACTTC. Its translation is CASSSRDLEQYF.

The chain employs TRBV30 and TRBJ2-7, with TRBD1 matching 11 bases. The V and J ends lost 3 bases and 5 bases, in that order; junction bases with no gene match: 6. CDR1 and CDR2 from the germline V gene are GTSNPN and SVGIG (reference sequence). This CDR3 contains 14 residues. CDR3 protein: CAWSWTGGTDEQYF. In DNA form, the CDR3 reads TGTGCCTGGAGCTGGACAGGGGGCACAGACGAGCAGTACTTC.

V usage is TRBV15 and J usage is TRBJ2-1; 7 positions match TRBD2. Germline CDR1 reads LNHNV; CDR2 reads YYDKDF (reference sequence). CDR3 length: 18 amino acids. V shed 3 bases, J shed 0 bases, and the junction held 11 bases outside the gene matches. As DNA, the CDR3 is TGTGCCACCAGCAGCCCCTTAACTAGCGAGAGCTCCTACAATGAGCAGTTCTTC. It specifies CATSSPLTSESSYNEQFF. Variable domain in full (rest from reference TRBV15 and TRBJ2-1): DAMVIQNPRYQVTQFGKPVTLSCSQTLNHNVMYWYQQKSSQAPKLLFHYYDKDFNNEADTPDNFQSRRPNTSFCFLDIRSPGLGDTAMYLCATSSPLTSESSYNEQFFGPGTRLTVL.

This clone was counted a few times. CDR3 in DNA: TGTGCCAGCAACGGACTAGCGGGTTTGGACGAGCAGTACTTC. Residues: CASNGLAGLDEQYF. The chain carries TRBV6-6 and TRBJ2-7, with TRBD2 matching 11 bases. Trimming cost V 7 bases and J 5 bases; bases outside gene matches: 7. From germline, CDR1 is MNHNY and CDR2 SVGAGI (reference sequence). The CDR3 length is 14 residues.

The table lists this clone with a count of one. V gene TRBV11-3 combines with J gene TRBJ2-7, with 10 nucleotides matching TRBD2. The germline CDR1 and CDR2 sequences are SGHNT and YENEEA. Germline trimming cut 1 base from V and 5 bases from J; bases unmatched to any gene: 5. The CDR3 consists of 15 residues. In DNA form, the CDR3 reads TGTGCCAGCAGCTTAGGCAGCGGGAGGGCCGACGAGCAGTACTTC. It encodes CASSLGSGRADEQYF.

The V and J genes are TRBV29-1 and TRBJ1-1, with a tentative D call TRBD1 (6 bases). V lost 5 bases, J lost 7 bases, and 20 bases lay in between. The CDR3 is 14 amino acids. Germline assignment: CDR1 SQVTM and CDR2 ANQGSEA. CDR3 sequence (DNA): TGCAGCGTTAGTGGTGGAACAGGGTCTATTGAAGCTTTCTTT. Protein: CSVSGGTGSIEAFF.